This record covers a single T cell receptor (beta chain). There are a few counts of this clone. Its binding antigen is unknown. Per-base qualities were not stored, and no clone one base away is much larger. Each donor gave one peripheral blood draw, averaging approximately 0.12 L, which was collected into heparinised tubes. Naive, central memory, regulatory and stem cell-like memory CD4+ T cells were sorted on a BD FACSAria II using a panel including CD45RO, CCR7, CD25, CD127, CD95 and CD27. Every sorted population had a purity above 95%. PBMCs were isolated right away by Lymphoprep density gradient centrifugation and were stained directly, without culture. To minimize batch effects, samples were stained and sorted in pairs, one healthy donor with one patient per experiment. The sample is drawn from a study of beta chain features in type 1 diabetes (dated by TCRdb to 2016 to 2018). Concerning the study at large: Mean age, gender distribution, total cell number and subset yield were not different between patients and healthy donors. A total of 107,917,701 sorted cells were examined across all samples, and RNA yield correlated strongly with the number of cells per subset. In the study, TCRB repertoires of sorted circulating CD4+ T cell subsets from recently diagnosed type 1 diabetes patients were compared with those of matched healthy donors. Regulatory and stem cell-like memory subsets were isolated from only 8 patients and roughly 8 healthy donors, whereas naive and central memory subsets came from all 30 or so donors. Results and caveats for the whole study, not just this receptor: Sequencing cDNA rather than genomic DNA could over-represent highly expressing activated cells, although activation and CD3 levels did not differ between groups. Naive, central memory and regulatory TCRB repertoires appeared more similar among patients than among healthy donors. Shorter templates might be favored by PCR, yet because patient and control samples were amplified and corrected together, any such skew would affect both groups equally. At VDJ recombination sites, patients with type 1 diabetes made fewer insertions and deleted more nucleotides, a pattern implying thymic rearrangement abnormalities. In all four CD4+ subsets, TCRB CDR3 length was moderately but significantly shorter in type 1 diabetes patients. Because the HLA sub-analyses included only small numbers of individuals, any influence of HLA type on TCRB rearrangement was left unresolved.

Germline trimming amounts to 4 bases on V and 0 bases on J, with 11 as the count of junction bases outside the gene matches. Taken from the germline V gene, the CDR1 and CDR2 loops are SGDLS and YYNGEE. From the cysteine through the phenylalanine, the CDR3 covers 20 amino acids. Only the CDR3 DNA stays, 60 bases, in frame from base 1. The entire isolated RNA was reverse transcribed using the High Capacity cDNA Reverse Transcription Kit, and thus expressed TCRB transcripts were sequenced. Deep immunoSEQ sequencing was applied to naive, central memory and regulatory T cell samples, giving an average of roughly 3.5 million total reads per sample. Sorted cells were lysed in RLT buffer and RNA was extracted with DNase-treated RNeasy Micro or Mini kits, depending on cell number. Each cell subset was processed separately to prevent cross-contamination, with patient and healthy donor samples processed together. The immunoSEQ multiplex PCR was used to amplify TCRB sequences from cDNA, generating 87-bp fragments that spanned the CDR3 region. Amplicons were sequenced on the Illumina HiSeq platform. Concerning the study's data processing: PCR bias was corrected computationally using synthetic template baselines, and reads within Hamming distance 2 were collapsed, with unmergeable singletons discarded. Reads were aligned against IMGT so that V, D and J genes, CDR3 length and insertions or deletions at six rearrangement sites could be assigned. Clonotype counts were normalized to sorted cell number within each subset before computing true diversity and Gini coefficients with the tcR R package. The overlap coefficient, calculated on TCRB nucleotide sequences, was used to measure repertoire sharing. Out-of-frame TCRB sequences from naive cells were analyzed as a proxy for the pre-selection repertoire. Held by TCRdb, this immuneACCESS table contains in-frame sequences only and omits some clones. Under half of the omission traces to an unresolved V gene where checked; the cause of the rest is unknown. That table is the source of V, J and clone size, and D and trimming were worked out from the DNA. In this sample the table shows some 250,000 clones, approximately 10% of which occur a single time. The ten largest make up around 0.017% of the sample.

The TCR sequence derives from a man aged 30-40 years with type 1 diabetes. The sequence links TRBV9 to TRBJ2-6; 12 junctional bases match TRBD1. The material sequenced was naive CD4+ T cells from blood. Reading the label with the study, this specimen's cell subset or site is: true naive CD4+ T cells. CDR3 sequence: CASSFSGTGGLVSGANVLTF. The nucleotides are TGTGCCAGCAGCTTCAGCGGGACAGGGGGCCTTGTCTCTGGGGCCAACGTCCTGACTTTC.